The text below deals with one T cell receptor (beta chain). Germline loops: CDR1 SGHDT, CDR2 YYEEEE. This CDR3 spans 15 amino acids. V was cut by 1 base and J by 9 bases, with 17 bases left in between. The protocol was immunoSEQ multiplex PCR, while the TCRdb copy is restricted to in-frame clones and leaves out a portion. Among 30,000 to 40,000 clones listed, about 74% were seen once. The data originate from a study of blood T cell repertoires in COVID-19. The gene calls are TRBV5-6 and TRBJ2-1; the D gene is possibly TRBD2 (6 bases). The sample consisted of peripheral blood. The sequence derives from a human donor in a cohort sampled during active COVID-19. The CDR3 reads CASSLRERVSSEQFF. The CDR3 region has the DNA TGTGCCAGCAGCTTGCGGGAGCGGGTCTCCAGTGAGCAGTTCTTC. Full variable domain (missing parts from reference TRBV5-6 and TRBJ2-1): DAGVTQSPTHLIKTRGQQVTLRCSPKSGHDTVSWYQQALGQGPQFIFQYYEEEERQRGNFPDRFSGHQFPNYSSELNVNALLLGDSALYLCASSLRERVSSEQFFGPGTRLTVL.